What follows are 17 T cell receptor beta chains derived from one specimen sequenced in a study of CD8+ T cells in alopecia areata. cDNA prepared by RNA extraction and subsequent reverse transcription served as the template for sequencing. The assay was immunoSEQ multiplex PCR, and TCRdb's table has in-frame clones only and misses some. The data hold about 190,000 clones, with around 60% observed a single time. Treatment described: oral pan-JAK inhibitor, 5-10 mg twice daily. The sequences come from CD4+ T cells sorted from blood, collected at week 4, from a patient treated with tofacitinib. The receptors originated from a human donor with alopecia areata.

This clone showed up just a few times. The gene calls are TRBV29-1 and TRBJ1-1; TRBD1 agrees at 7 bases. CDR1 and CDR2 from the germline V gene are SQVTM and ANQGSEA. This CDR3 is 13 amino acids long. With 1 base clipped from V and 1 base from J, the junction kept 0 bases outside the gene matches. The CDR3 here is CSVEAGGNTEAFF. CDR3 in DNA: TGCAGCGTTGAAGCAGGGGGGAACACTGAAGCTTTCTTT.

The chain employs TRBV5-8 and TRBJ2-5; D is ambiguous. Looked up from germline, CDR1 is SGHTS and CDR2 is YDEGEE. V was clipped by 0 bases and J by 7 bases, with 10 bases between them. CDR3 length: 13 amino acids. In DNA, the CDR3 is TGTGCCAGCAGCTTGGGCGGCGTCGGGACCCAGTACTTC. Protein product: CASSLGGVGTQYF.

This clone was counted once. The chain uses TRBV9 and TRBJ1-3; a weak D match, TRBD1 (6 bases). CDR3 size: 16 residues. V shed 1 base and J shed 0 bases, with 11 bases lying between them. Germline V gene sequence: CDR1 SGDLS, CDR2 YYNGEE. Written as DNA, the CDR3 is TGTGCCAGCAGCGTATCAGGGGTGAACTCTGGAAACACCATATATTTT. Translated: CASSVSGVNSGNTIYF.

V gene TRBV9 combines with J gene TRBJ2-1, with D perhaps matching TRBD1 or TRBD2 (5 bases each). This CDR3 contains 16 residues. The ends were cut back, 3 bases at V and 0 bases at J, with 13 bases in the middle. Per germline, CDR1 SGDLS and CDR2 YYNGEE. The CDR3 sequence is CASSAGASSSYNEQFF. CDR3 nucleotide sequence: TGTGCCAGCAGCGCCGGGGCAAGTAGCTCCTACAATGAGCAGTTCTTC.

The chain carries TRBV7-9 and TRBJ2-2; unclear D gene. The CDR3 contains 15 residues. V shed 5 bases and J shed 3 bases, with 13 bases lying between them. CDR1 SEHNR and CDR2 FQNEAQ come from the germline V gene (reference sequence). The CDR3 sequence is CASSRPLGYTGELFF. In DNA, the CDR3 is TGTGCCAGCAGCCGCCCCCTAGGATACACCGGGGAGCTGTTTTTT.

The chain carries TRBV5-1 and TRBJ1-1; the D gene is possibly TRBD1 (6 bases). The CDR3 extends over 14 amino acids. Per the germline V gene, CDR1 is SGHRS and CDR2 is YFSETQ. V lost 4 bases, J lost 8 bases, and 18 bases lay in between. CDR3 region: CASSLNLGGREAFF. The CDR3 DNA is TGCGCCAGCAGCCTAAATCTCGGGGGCCGAGAAGCTTTCTTT. Complete variable domain (other parts from reference TRBV5-1 and TRBJ1-1): KAGVTQTPRYLIKTRGQQVTLSCSPISGHRSVSWYQQTPGQGLQFLFEYFSETQRNKGNFPGRFSGRQFSNSRSEMNVSTLELGDSALYLCASSLNLGGREAFFGQGTRLTVV.

J is TRBJ1-2 and V is TRBV30; 9 bases are shared with TRBD1. Germline values: CDR1 GTSNPN, CDR2 SVGIG (reference sequence). The CDR3 has 14 amino acids. Trimming cost V 2 bases and J 2 bases; bases outside gene matches: 3. As DNA, the CDR3 is TGTGCCTGGAGTTACAGGGGGCTGAACTATGGCTACACCTTC. Translating gives CAWSYRGLNYGYTF.

This clone was picked up a small number of times. The V and J genes are TRBV28 and TRBJ2-3; the match to TRBD2 covers 7 bases. The CDR3 contains 13 residues. Germline V gives CDR1 MDHEN, CDR2 SYDVKM. J gave up 6 bases and V 5 bases, and 5 bases lay outside the gene matches. This CDR3 is CASSQGREDTQYF. The CDR3 bases are TGTGCCAGCAGTCAAGGGCGGGAGGATACGCAGTATTTT.

This clone was observed once. The chain has TRBV5-6 and TRBJ2-1; D may be TRBD2 (6 bases). Deletions cut 2 bases from V and 3 bases from J, with 12 bases between. The CDR3 runs to 15 residues. Germline CDR1 reads SGHDT; CDR2 reads YYEEEE. Written as DNA, the CDR3 is TGTGCCAGCAGCTTCCGGCTAGCGAGCTACAATGAGCAGTTCTTC. Its translation: CASSFRLASYNEQFF.

This chain joins TRBV7-9 and TRBJ1-1; 9 positions match TRBD1. Losses at the gene ends were 5 bases for V and 4 bases for J; bases not matched to a gene: 8. The V gene's germline CDR1 is SEHNR and CDR2 FQNEAQ (reference sequence). The length of the CDR3 is 15 residues. CDR3: CASSRTTGGGTEAFF. DNA of the CDR3: TGTGCCAGCAGCCGGACGACAGGGGGTGGCACTGAAGCTTTCTTT.

This clone has a handful of counts. The chain combines TRBV28 with TRBJ1-2, with D maybe TRBD1 (6 bases). The V gene lost 6 bases and the J gene lost 8 bases, with 16 bases spanning the gap. The CDR3 has 13 residues. The V gene's germline CDR1 is MDHEN and CDR2 SYDVKM. CDR3 bases: TGTGCCAGCAGCCCCCAGGGGAGAGGGGGCTACACCTTC. It is translated as CASSPQGRGGYTF.

The chain couples TRBV5-1 to TRBJ1-5, with 9 bases matching TRBD1. In germline, CDR1 is SGHRS, CDR2 YFSETQ. With 3 bases clipped from V and 4 bases from J, the junction kept 5 bases outside the gene matches. CDR3 length: 15 residues. The CDR3 nucleotides read TGCGCCAGCAGCTCCGGGACAGGGCCAAATCAGCCCCAGCATTTT. Translation gives CASSSGTGPNQPQHF.

This sequence joins TRBV30 and TRBJ2-7; D is unclear. Trimming stripped 2 bases from V and 6 bases from J, with 11 bases between. CDR1 GTSNPN and CDR2 SVGIG come from the germline V gene (reference sequence). This CDR3 spans 12 amino acids. The CDR3 DNA sequence: TGTGCCTGGAGTAACCCTAACCTCGAGCAGTACTTC. Its protein product is CAWSNPNLEQYF.

This clone was counted between two and nine times. V gene TRBV18 combines with J gene TRBJ2-3; a possible D gene is TRBD2 (6 bases). Germline V lookup: CDR1 KGHSH, CDR2 LQKENI. The CDR3 runs to 16 residues. The germline V and J ends were trimmed by 1 base and 4 bases, with 15 bases remaining between them. CDR3 loop: CASSPQSVGGADTQYF. The CDR3 bases are TGTGCCAGCTCACCACAGAGCGTTGGAGGGGCAGATACGCAGTATTTT.

V gene TRBV2 combines with J gene TRBJ2-1; D possibly matches TRBD1 or TRBD2 (6 bases each). The CDR3 is made up of 15 amino acids. V lost 3 bases to trimming and J lost 7 bases, with 16 bases between them. Germline CDR1 and CDR2: SNHLY and FYNNEI. The CDR3 DNA is TGTGCCAGCAGTGATGAGGGGGGATGGAGTAATGAGCAGTTCTTC. Translation: CASSDEGGWSNEQFF. The variable domain in full, with the rest retrieved from reference TRBV2 and TRBJ2-1, is EPEVTQTPSHQVTQMGQEVILRCVPISNHLYFYWYRQILGQKVEFLVSFYNNEISEKSEIFDDQFSVERPDGSNFTLKIRSTKLEDSAMYFCASSDEGGWSNEQFFGPGTRLTVL.

V is TRBV28 and J is TRBJ1-2, with TRBD1 matching 9 bases. Germline V lookup: CDR1 MDHEN, CDR2 SYDVKM. The CDR3 consists of 13 residues. The junction had 2 bases not matched to a gene; V was cut back by 3 bases and J by 6 bases. DNA for the CDR3: TGTGCCAGCAGTTTGCGGACAGGGGATGGCTACACCTTC. It yields the protein CASSLRTGDGYTF.

This clone has only a few counts. The chain couples TRBV4-3 to TRBJ2-7; D is possibly TRBD2 (5 bases). The V gene's germline CDR1 is LGHNA and CDR2 YSLEER. V lost 0 bases and J lost 3, with 12 bases in between. CDR3 length equals 15 residues. CDR3 loop: CASSQDHAGLYEQYF. In DNA form, the CDR3 reads TGCGCCAGCAGCCAAGATCACGCGGGCCTCTACGAGCAGTACTTC.